What follows are 10 T cell receptor beta chains derived from one specimen sequenced in a study of memory B cells and T cells in multiple sclerosis. The table came from immunoSEQ multiplex PCR; TCRdb's copy has only in-frame clones and leaves some out. The sample records fewer than 9,500 clones, roughly three fifths being singletons. Source material: memory (CD45RO+) CD8+ T cells from blood. The receptors come from a human donor with multiple sclerosis.

J is TRBJ2-2 and V is TRBV28; D is perhaps TRBD1 (5 bases). The germline V gene encodes CDR1 MDHEN and CDR2 SYDVKM. The V and J ends lost 3 bases and 3 bases respectively, with 14 bases between them. The CDR3 spans 16 residues. CDR3 bases: TGTGCCAGCAGTTTTACGGGCAGGGCCTACACCGGGGAGCTGTTTTTT. It codes for CASSFTGRAYTGELFF.

This clone has more than one count but fewer than ten. The chain couples TRBV4-1 to TRBJ2-6; 9 bases fit TRBD1. CDR3 length equals 15 residues. J was trimmed by 0 bases and V by 7 bases; bases with no gene match: 1. Germline V gene sequence: CDR1 MGHRA, CDR2 YSYEKL. DNA of the CDR3: TGCGCCAGCACACAGGGGGCCTCTGGGGCCAACGTCCTGACTTTC. The encoded protein is CASTQGASGANVLTF.

V gene TRBV6-4 combines with J gene TRBJ2-6; 7 nucleotides line up with TRBD2. This CDR3 has 16 amino acids. V shed 8 bases and J 0 bases; nucleotides not matched to a gene: 7. CDR1 MRHNA and CDR2 SNTAGT come from the germline V gene. The CDR3 nucleotides are TGTGCCAGCGAGGGAGGGGCCTCCTCTGGGGCCAACGTCCTGACTTTC. Amino acids: CASEGGASSGANVLTF.

The chain is built from TRBV5-4 and TRBJ2-4; 8 bases are a match to TRBD2. The ends lost 0 bases at V and 0 bases at J; junction bases unmatched: 5. CDR1 is SGHNT and CDR2 is YYREEE in the germline V gene (reference sequence). This CDR3 is 17 amino acids long. CDR3 nucleotides: TGTGCCAGCAGCTTGGGGCTAGCGGGCGTAGCCAAAAACATTCAGTACTTC. Translating it yields CASSLGLAGVAKNIQYF.

The chain carries TRBV6-1 and TRBJ2-5; no clear D gene. This CDR3 comprises 13 residues. Trimming left V 4 bases short and J 3 bases short, with 9 bases between. Per germline, CDR1 MNHNS and CDR2 SASEGT. The CDR3 nucleotides are TGTGCCAGCAGTGTCACAGCCGAAGAGACCCAGTACTTC. Translated: CASSVTAEETQYF.

A few counts support this clone. The chain joins TRBV5-3 to TRBJ1-5; TRBD1 aligns across 10 bases. TRBV5-3 is identified as an open reading frame with a role that is uncertain. The CDR3 covers 15 residues. The V segment lost 5 bases and the J segment 6 bases; nucleotides outside the gene matches: 8. In DNA, the CDR3 is TGTGCCAGAAGGGGGACAGGGGAGAGGGGTCAGCCCCAGCATTTT. This codes for CARRGTGERGQPQHF.

This sequence joins TRBV7-2 and TRBJ1-1; D is uncertain. The V gene lost 3 bases and the J gene lost 1 base, with 12 bases spanning the gap. Germline CDR1 is SGHTA and CDR2 is FQGNSA. This CDR3 is 15 amino acids long. The CDR3 region is CASSFWGGRNTEAFF. CDR3 coding DNA: TGTGCCAGCAGCTTCTGGGGAGGAAGGAACACTGAAGCTTTCTTT.

The chain employs TRBV28 and TRBJ2-7, with 8 bases aligning to TRBD1. CDR3 size: 16 residues. V dropped 5 bases and J dropped 0; count of bases not matched to a gene: 9. The germline CDR1 and CDR2 sequences are MDHEN and SYDVKM. CDR3 coding DNA: TGTGCCAGCAGTCCCCCGGACAGGGCGAGCTCCTACGAGCAGTACTTC. This translates into CASSPPDRASSYEQYF.

This clone was detected only a few times. The chain joins TRBV5-6 to TRBJ2-1; 9 bases line up with TRBD2. V was pared by 5 bases and J by 7 bases, with 7 bases of the junction left unmatched. The CDR3 spans 14 residues. Per the germline V gene, CDR1 is SGHDT and CDR2 is YYEEEE. The CDR3 loop is CASRAGLAGNEQFF. The DNA of the CDR3 is TGTGCCAGCAGGGCGGGACTAGCTGGGAATGAGCAGTTCTTC.

The V call is TRBV5-1, the J call TRBJ2-7, with 10 bases aligning to TRBD2. The CDR3 is 15 amino acids. J was trimmed by 5 bases and V by 0 bases; bases with no gene match: 5. Germline V CDR1 and CDR2: SGHRS, YFSETQ. The CDR3 DNA is TGCGCCAGCAGCTTGGACCCTAGCGGGAGCAACGAGCAGTACTTC. This codes for CASSLDPSGSNEQYF.